Each of the 8 T cell receptor beta chains below was sequenced from the same sample in a study of cytomegalovirus exposure and HLA in healthy donors. Researchers ran the PCR with 60 Vbeta and 13 Jbeta primers. TCRdb's table, derived via immunoSEQ multiplex PCR, lists solely in-frame clones and lacks some. The sample holds roughly 100,000 clones, approximately 64% seen once. Sequencing was carried out using PBMCs. The receptors were sampled from a human donor in good health.

The chain couples TRBV4-1 to TRBJ2-5; TRBD1 matches at 9 bases. The tail of the sequence fits TRBJ2-7 better, so the J call may be wrong. Germline V gene lookup returns CDR1 MGHRA and CDR2 YSYEKL. The CDR3 consists of 16 residues. The DNA of the CDR3 is TGCGCCAGCAGCCAAGACGGGACAGGGAGTTCCTACGAGCAGTACTTC. It codes for CASSQDGTGSSYEQYF.

As to this clone: A junction boundary mismatches the germline segment, possibly from a read error. V usage is TRBV6-1 and J usage is TRBJ2-7; TRBD1 is a possible D gene (5 bases). The CDR3 has 12 residues. Germline CDR1 MNHNS, CDR2 SASEGT. CDR3 sequence: CAGRLDNYEQYF. The CDR3 region has the DNA TGTGCCGGCAGACTGGACAACTACGAGCAGTACTTC.

This rearrangement joins TRBV2 to TRBJ2-3, with 9 bases that match TRBD2. Germline CDR1 is SNHLY and CDR2 is FYNNEI. The CDR3 loop spans 14 amino acids. V lost 9 bases, J lost 3 bases, and 7 bases stayed unmatched. As DNA, the CDR3 is TGTGCCAGTCGTAGCGGGAGTGGAACAGATACGCAGTATTTT. It translates to CASRSGSGTDTQYF.

This chain uses TRBV11-3 with TRBJ2-1, with 7 bases matching TRBD1. J gave up 1 base and V 2 bases, and 2 bases lay outside the gene matches. Germline loops: CDR1 SGHNT, CDR2 YENEEA. The CDR3 is 15 amino acids. CDR3: CASSLQGVSYNEQFF. Written as DNA, the CDR3 is TGTGCCAGCAGCTTACAGGGGGTTTCCTACAATGAGCAGTTCTTC.

The chain has TRBV15 and TRBJ2-7; no clear D. The germline V gene has CDR1 LNHNV and CDR2 YYDKDF (reference sequence). The CDR3 loop spans 14 amino acids. The germline V and J ends were trimmed by 0 bases and 6 bases, with 12 bases remaining between them. DNA for the CDR3: TGTGCCACCAGCAGAGATGGAGTGTTGGGCGAGCAGTACTTC. Amino acids: CATSRDGVLGEQYF.

The CDR3 sequence: CASSGRTPPYEQYF. The CDR3 region has the DNA TGTGCCAGCTCAGGGCGGACCCCACCCTACGAGCAGTACTTC. The V gene is TRBV27, the J gene TRBJ2-7; D is perhaps TRBD1 (5 bases). This CDR3 has 14 amino acids. Per germline, CDR1 MNHEY and CDR2 SMNVEV (reference sequence). Trimming took 8 bases from V and 2 from J, leaving 16 bases between them.

This sequence joins TRBV25-1 and TRBJ2-7; no clear D gene. The germline V and J ends were trimmed by 2 bases and 7 bases, with 6 bases remaining between them. This CDR3 is 11 amino acids long. CDR1 MGHDK and CDR2 SYGVNS come from the germline V gene. The CDR3: CASSEAGEQYF. The CDR3 DNA follows: TGTGCCAGCAGTGAAGCCGGGGAGCAGTACTTC.

This rearrangement joins TRBV10-3 to TRBJ2-1, with 7 positions matching TRBD2. CDR3 size: 17 residues. V was clipped by 0 bases and J by 2 bases; unmatched bases: 7. CDR1 is ENHRY and CDR2 is SYGVKD in the germline V gene. The CDR3 reads CAISESVLSGTYNEQFF. The CDR3 region has the DNA TGTGCCATCAGTGAGTCGGTACTAAGCGGGACCTACAATGAGCAGTTCTTC.